This T cell receptor beta chain emerged from a study of vaccination effects on CD4 cells after COVID-19. Clones were read by immunoSEQ multiplex PCR, and TCRdb kept only the in-frame ones, dropping some. The table lists about 79,000 clones, approximately 74% of them singletons. With the ViraFEST assay, the study expanded antigen-specific CD4+ T cells using viral peptide pools, then sequenced them. The culture ran for roughly ten days before CD4+ T cells were isolated. Wells each received 2.2 million or so PBMC, cultured with 10 IU/ml IL-2 and roughly 9.8 ug/ml peptides. As concerns this clone: The antigen is undetermined.

The germline gives CDR1 LGHDT, CDR2 YNNKEL (reference sequence). The CDR3 is 13 residues long. The trim removed 6 bases at V and 6 bases at J, leaving 6 bases unmatched. V and J are TRBV3-1 (or the pseudogene TRBV3-2) and TRBJ2-3; 7 bases agree with TRBD2. Material: CD4+ T cells from PBMCs cultured with HCoV-229E spike peptides, obtained before COVID-19 vaccination. The receptor's source is a human donor who received a COVID-19 vaccine. The CDR3 DNA reads as TGTGCCAGCAGGCCAGCGGGGTTGGATACGCAGTATTTT. Amino acid sequence: CASRPAGLDTQYF.